Listed below are T cell receptor beta chains from one sample, sequenced in a study of tumor and adjacent non-tumor tissue in lung cancer. Each CDR3 protein is one row after TCRdb ran MiXCR on the multiplex PCR reads. The sample contains 200,000 to 250,000 distinct CDR3 sequences, 71% of which appear only once. The source material was lung tumor tissue. These TCRs come from a man aged 60 to 75 with non-small cell lung cancer. Both conserved end residues are part of each CDR3. Fields, in order: V gene, D gene, J gene, clone size, CDR3 protein, CDR3 DNA. D genes are given only for firm matches. Clone size is given for some rows only: seen once, a few or many times, or a class if the clone is expanded.

v_gene: TRBV11-1; d_gene: .; j_gene: TRBJ1-2; abundance: .; CDR3aa: CTSSLEVGETSAYTF; CDR3nt: TGTACCAGCAGCTTAGAAGTCGGGGAAACCTCTGCCTACACCTTC
v_gene: TRBV11-1; d_gene: .; j_gene: TRBJ2-1; abundance: .; CDR3aa: CASGLTATYNEQFF; CDR3nt: TGTGCCAGCGGCTTAACTGCGACTTATAATGAGCAGTTCTTC
v_gene: TRBV11-2; d_gene: TRBD1; j_gene: TRBJ2-1; abundance: .; CDR3aa: CTSSLAHRGNEQFF; CDR3nt: TGTACCAGCAGTCTTGCTCACAGGGGCAATGAGCAGTTCTTC
v_gene: TRBV4-1; d_gene: .; j_gene: TRBJ1-5; abundance: .; CDR3aa: CASSQHAGGGNQPQHF; CDR3nt: TGCGCCAGCAGCCAACATGCGGGAGGGGGCAATCAGCCCCAGCATTTT
v_gene: TRBV20-1; d_gene: .; j_gene: TRBJ2-1; abundance: once; CDR3aa: CSAISGSGREQFF; CDR3nt: TGCAGTGCTATTAGTGGGAGCGGACGTGAGCAGTTCTTC
v_gene: TRBV20-1; d_gene: TRBD1; j_gene: TRBJ2-7; abundance: .; CDR3aa: CNARQGVRSAGSYEQYF; CDR3nt: TGCAATGCTAGGCAGGGGGTTCGTAGCGCCGGTTCCTACGAGCAGTACTTC
v_gene: TRBV5-4; d_gene: TRBD1; j_gene: TRBJ2-1; abundance: .; CDR3aa: CASSFRDRSYNQQFF; CDR3nt: TGTGCCAGCAGCTTCCGGGACAGGTCCTACAATCAGCAGTTCTTC
v_gene: TRBV7-9; d_gene: .; j_gene: TRBJ2-1; abundance: once; CDR3aa: CAIGANVQFF; CDR3nt: TGTGCTATAGGAGCGAATGTGCAGTTCTTC
v_gene: TRBV20-1; d_gene: .; j_gene: TRBJ1-3; abundance: .; CDR3aa: CSAVLQGSGNTTYF; CDR3nt: TGCAGTGCTGTCCTGCAGGGATCTGGAAACACCACATATTTT
v_gene: TRBV11-2; d_gene: TRBD2; j_gene: TRBJ2-3; abundance: .; CDR3aa: CARSLDLAGGVDTQCF; CDR3nt: TGTGCCAGGAGCTTAGACCTGGCGGGGGGCGTAGATACGCAGTGTTTT
v_gene: TRBV6-5; d_gene: .; j_gene: TRBJ1-4; abundance: .; CDR3aa: CASSYSRSTFLFF; CDR3nt: TGTGCCAGCAGTTACTCCCGGAGCACCTTTCTGTTTTTT
v_gene: TRBV5-1; d_gene: TRBD2; j_gene: TRBJ2-2; abundance: few; CDR3aa: CASSQPGLANTGELFF; CDR3nt: TGCGCCAGCAGCCAACCGGGACTAGCGAACACCGGGGAGCTGTTTTTT
v_gene: TRBV12-3/TRBV12-4; d_gene: TRBD1; j_gene: TRBJ1-5; abundance: .; CDR3aa: CASSGTAVDQPQHF; CDR3nt: TGTGCCAGCAGCGGGACAGCAGTTGATCAGCCCCAGCATTTT
v_gene: TRBV11-2; d_gene: TRBD1; j_gene: TRBJ2-3; abundance: .; CDR3aa: CASSPTTGGNTQYF; CDR3nt: TGTGCCAGCAGCCCCACGACAGGGGGAAATACACAGTATTTT
v_gene: TRBV4-1; d_gene: .; j_gene: TRBJ2-7; abundance: .; CDR3aa: CASISQVSYEQYF; CDR3nt: TGCGCCAGCATCTCCCAGGTTTCCTACGAGCAGTACTTC
v_gene: TRBV20-1; d_gene: .; j_gene: TRBJ1-4; abundance: .; CDR3aa: CSARVPRGARTDTTNEKLFF; CDR3nt: TGCAGTGCTAGAGTCCCACGGGGGGCGCGGACCGATACAACTAATGAAAAACTGTTTTTT